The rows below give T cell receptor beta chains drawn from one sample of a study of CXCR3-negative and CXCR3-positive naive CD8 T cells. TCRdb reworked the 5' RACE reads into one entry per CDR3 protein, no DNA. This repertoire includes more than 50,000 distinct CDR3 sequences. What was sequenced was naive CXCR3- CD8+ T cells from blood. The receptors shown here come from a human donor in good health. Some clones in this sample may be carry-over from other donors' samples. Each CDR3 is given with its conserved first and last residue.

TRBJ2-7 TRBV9 CASSPSRGYHEQYF
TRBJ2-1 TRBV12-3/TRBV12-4 CASSLIGQGPYNEQFF
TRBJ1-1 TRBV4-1 CASSQGTTRVDTEAFF
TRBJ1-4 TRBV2 CASSDSGGAREKLFF
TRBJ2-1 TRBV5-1 CASSASGGTYNEQFF
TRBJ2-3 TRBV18 CASSPPREGLSTDTQYF
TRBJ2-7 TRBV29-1 CSVEGGTYEQYF
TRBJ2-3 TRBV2 CATRDRGNADTQYF
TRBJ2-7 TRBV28 CASSFYRVDEQYF
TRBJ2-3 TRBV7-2 CASSLSSGGGTDTQYF
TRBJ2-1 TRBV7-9 CASSPSTDWNEQFF
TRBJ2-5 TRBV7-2 CASSLVAGYQETQYF
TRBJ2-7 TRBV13 CASSLGVGSYEQYF
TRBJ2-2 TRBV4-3 CASSQDIVAGGTGELFF
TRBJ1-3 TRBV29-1 CSAWGQGALSTIYF
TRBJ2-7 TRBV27 CASSSGDRAYEQYF
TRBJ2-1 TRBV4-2 CASSPSGSGEYNEQFF
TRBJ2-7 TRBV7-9 CASSPTGESYEQYF
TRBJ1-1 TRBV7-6 CASSLAYGGGNTEAFF
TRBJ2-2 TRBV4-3 CASSQGTGLELFF
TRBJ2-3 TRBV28 CASSFPYYRATGDTDTQYF
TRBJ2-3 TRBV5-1 CASSLDSPPSTDTQYF
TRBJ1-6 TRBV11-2 CASSSDRPDYNSPLHF
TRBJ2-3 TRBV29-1 CSVDGGGTDTQYF
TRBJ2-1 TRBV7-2 CASSLTTGGSNEQFF
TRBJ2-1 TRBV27 CASRMTGQGYNEQFF
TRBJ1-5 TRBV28 CASSPDRVYQPQHF
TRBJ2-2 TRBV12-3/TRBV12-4 CASSHRGLMMAGGNTGELFF
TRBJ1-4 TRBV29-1 CSVTLRGANEKLFF
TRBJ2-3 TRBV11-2 CASQNMRRGDTDTQYF
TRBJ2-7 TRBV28 CASSWGAGAGYEQYF